The present T cell receptor (beta chain) was sequenced within a study of T cell responses to AZD1222 COVID-19 vaccine. The V end was cut by 0 bases, the J end by 0 bases, with 12 bases between. Germline CDR1 is LNHNV and CDR2 is YYDKDF (reference sequence). The CDR3 consists of 17 residues. Data came from immunoSEQ multiplex PCR; TCRdb stores just in-frame clones and leaves some out. The sample lists more than 85,000 clones, roughly nine tenths occurring once. The chain is built from TRBV15 and TRBJ2-1; D call uncertain. The sequenced sample was peripheral blood, obtained on day 0 of AZD1222 vaccination. This clonotype originated in an adult in good health. CDR3 residues: CATSRDRIGRSYNEQFF. CDR3 in DNA: TGTGCCACCAGCAGAGATCGGATTGGCCGCTCCTACAATGAGCAGTTCTTC. The entire variable domain, with the rest obtained from reference TRBV15 and TRBJ2-1, is as follows: DAMVIQNPRYQVTQFGKPVTLSCSQTLNHNVMYWYQQKSSQAPKLLFHYYDKDFNNEADTPDNFQSRRPNTSFCFLDIRSPGLGDTAMYLCATSRDRIGRSYNEQFFGPGTRLTVL.